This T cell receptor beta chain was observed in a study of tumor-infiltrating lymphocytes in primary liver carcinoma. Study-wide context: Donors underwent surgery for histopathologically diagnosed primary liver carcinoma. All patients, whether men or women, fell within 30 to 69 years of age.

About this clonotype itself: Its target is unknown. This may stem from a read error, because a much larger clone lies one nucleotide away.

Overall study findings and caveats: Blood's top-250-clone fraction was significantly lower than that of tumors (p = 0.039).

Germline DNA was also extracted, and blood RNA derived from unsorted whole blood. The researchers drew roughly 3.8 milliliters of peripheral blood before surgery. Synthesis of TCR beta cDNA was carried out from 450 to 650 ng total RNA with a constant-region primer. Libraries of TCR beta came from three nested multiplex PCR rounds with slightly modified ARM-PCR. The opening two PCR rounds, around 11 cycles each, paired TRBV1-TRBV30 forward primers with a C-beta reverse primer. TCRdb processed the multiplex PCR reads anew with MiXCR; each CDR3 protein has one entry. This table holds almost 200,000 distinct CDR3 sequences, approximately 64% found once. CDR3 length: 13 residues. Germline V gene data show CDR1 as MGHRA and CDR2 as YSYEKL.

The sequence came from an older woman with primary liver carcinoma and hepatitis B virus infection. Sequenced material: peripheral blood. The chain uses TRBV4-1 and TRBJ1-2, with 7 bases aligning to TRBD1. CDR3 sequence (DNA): TGCGCCAGCCGCTCGACAGGGACCTATGGCTACATCTTC. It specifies CASRSTGTYGYIF.